The subject of this entry is one TCR beta chain. What it binds is not known. The sample comes from a study of cytomegalovirus exposure and HLA in healthy donors. Regarding the study as a whole: It emerged from a later analysis that several of the most significant clusters appeared to be linked to common viral pathogens. It is likely that the observed cluster of highly shared sequence variants was a sequencing artifact. Segments of the TCR beta V type were, in most cases, productive about 90% or about 30% of the time in an earlier analysis.

This PCR relied on a set of 60 Vbeta primers and 13 Jbeta primers. TCRdb keeps only in-frame clones here, not all; method: immunoSEQ multiplex PCR. The sample has about 110,000 clones, just over 70% seen once. At collection, donors were nominally healthy, but unrecorded immune exposures were probable. The CDR3 length is 16 residues. The germline V gene has CDR1 MNHEY and CDR2 SMNVEV (reference sequence). V lost 3 bases, J lost 7 bases, and 20 bases lay in between. The chain is built from TRBV27 and TRBJ2-3; D might be TRBD1 (5 bases). The clonotype comes from a boy between 10 and 17 years old in good health and CMV-seronegative. The sample was PBMCs. Here the CDR3 DNA reads TGTGCCAGCAGTTTCGGATCCAGTCAGGGATTAAATACGCAGTATTTT. It translates to CASSFGSSQGLNTQYF.